This TCR beta chain was captured by sequencing in a study of vaccination effects on CD4 cells after COVID-19. Remarks on this clone: Its antigen is unknown.

Study conclusions and caveats: By a late point after vaccination, infection- and vaccine-induced clones had shrunk markedly through clonal contraction. The study got few convalescent patients and did not collect any early post-infection timepoints.

Some clones are missing from TCRdb's copy, which holds only in-frame ones; the method was immunoSEQ multiplex PCR. The table shows 77,000 or so clones, with 60% to 85% occurring only once. Sequencing followed a ViraFEST assay step that expanded antigen-specific CD4+ T cells with viral peptide pools. The authors isolated CD4+ T cells after 10 days of culture. No vaccinee had earlier SARS-CoV-2 infection, and nucleocapsid antibodies were negative. In culture with about 10 IU/ml IL-2 and about 10 ug/ml peptides, PBMC were grown at two million per well. Researchers swapped half the medium for IL-2 medium on both days 3 and 7. The CDR3 totals 15 residues. Trimming cost V 3 bases and J 3 bases; bases outside gene matches: 8. Germline V gene sequence: CDR1 SGHTS, CDR2 YDEGEE.

The rearrangement joins TRBV5-8 to TRBJ1-2; TRBD1 agrees at 7 bases. This clonotype was obtained from a human donor who received a COVID-19 vaccine. The sample here was CD4+ T cells from PBMCs cultured with SARS-CoV-2 spike peptides, taken before COVID-19 vaccination. CDR3 coding DNA: TGTGCCAGCAGCTCTCAAGGGGGCAGTCACTATGGCTACACCTTC. Protein: CASSSQGGSHYGYTF.